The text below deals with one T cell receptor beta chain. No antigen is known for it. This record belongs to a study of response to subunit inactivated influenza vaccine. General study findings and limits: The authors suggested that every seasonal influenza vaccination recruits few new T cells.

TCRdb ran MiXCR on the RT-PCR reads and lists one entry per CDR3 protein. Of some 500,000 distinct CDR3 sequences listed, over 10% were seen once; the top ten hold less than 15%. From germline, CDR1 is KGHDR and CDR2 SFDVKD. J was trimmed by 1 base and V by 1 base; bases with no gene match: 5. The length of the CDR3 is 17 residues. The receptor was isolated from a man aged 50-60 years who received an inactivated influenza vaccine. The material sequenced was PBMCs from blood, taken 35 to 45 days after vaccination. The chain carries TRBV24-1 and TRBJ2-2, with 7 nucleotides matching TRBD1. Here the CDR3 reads CATSDLPGQENTGELFF. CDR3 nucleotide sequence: TGTGCCACCAGTGATTTACCCGGACAGGAGAACACCGGGGAGCTGTTTTTT.